Sequencing of this T cell receptor beta chain was carried out in a study of OX40 agonist ivuxolimab in advanced cancers. Study summary: Ivuxolimab, an antibody that agonizes OX40 (CD134), was administered to the patients. A history of anti-PD-1, anti-PD-L1 or anti-CTLA-4 therapy was acceptable, and 40% had some.

CDR1 and CDR2 from the germline V gene are SNHLY and FYNNEI. The CDR3 length is 14 residues. V lost 8 bases, J lost 2 bases, and 13 bases lay in between. Sequencing used immunoSEQ multiplex PCR; TCRdb keeps in-frame clones, though not all of them. This table has 60,000 to 90,000 clones, roughly three quarters appearing once. The input for sequencing was CD4+ or CD8+ T cells sorted from blood, taken in a trial of the OX40 agonist ivuxolimab. V and J are TRBV2 and TRBJ1-3; the D gene is possibly TRBD1 (5 bases). The source is an adult with an advanced solid tumor such as melanoma, head and neck, liver or kidney cancer. The CDR3 DNA follows: TGTGCCAGCCAGAGGGGTAGTACTGGAAACACCATATATTTT. As protein: CASQRGSTGNTIYF.